This record covers a single T cell receptor (beta chain). The record originates from a study of T cells after yellow fever vaccination. Study-level information: Low-cell-number fractions underwent preparation using SMART-Seq v4 Ultra Low Input.

CDR1 LNHDA and CDR2 SQIVND come from the germline V gene (reference sequence). V was cut by 5 bases and J by 5 bases, with 9 bases left in between. The CDR3 has 12 amino acids. Production of TCR cDNA was by 5'RACE template switching, which also added a universal primer site and UMIs. Each CDR3 protein is one row after TCRdb ran MiXCR on the 5' RACE reads. The sample has 300,000 to 400,000 distinct CDR3 sequences; roughly 10% are singletons. The genes are TRBV19 and TRBJ1-2; D remains ambiguous. This TCR was recovered from a man between 18 and 29 years old who received the YFV17D yellow fever vaccine. Here the sequenced sample was CD4+ T cells sorted from PBMCs, taken 45 days after the yellow fever booster vaccination. This chain's CDR3 is CASSGLSYGYTF. In DNA, the CDR3 is TGTGCCAGTAGTGGACTGTCGTATGGCTACACCTTC.